The clone carrying this T cell receptor beta chain was counted at least ten times. The antigen is undetermined. V was clipped by 5 bases and J by 8 bases; unmatched bases: 5. The CDR3 spans 12 residues. Per germline, CDR1 SGHTA and CDR2 FQGNSA. Template came from bulk tumor genomic DNA, at around 630 ng per sample. Several far-apart biopsies were taken per primary tumor during surgery. Those enrolled were patients newly diagnosed with untreated non-small cell lung cancer and undergoing curative surgery. This record comes from a study of immune heterogeneity within non-small cell lung tumors. In the study overall: Squamous cell carcinomas accounted for several of the tumors, non-squamous carcinomas for around 10, and 1 was not otherwise specified.

The study, taken as a whole, reports: Recurrence of identical dominant CDR3 beta clonotypes was observed across intrapatient tumor sites, concomitant with site-unique high-frequency clones. High-frequency T-cell receptor beta clonotypes were largely distinct between individual patients.

Amplification of TCR beta CDR3 was performed by multiplex PCR with 32 V and 13 J primers. TCRdb reanalysed the multiplex PCR reads using MiXCR and keeps one entry per CDR3 protein. The profile shows about 21,000 distinct CDR3 sequences, around 30% of them singletons. This chain connects TRBV7-2 to TRBJ1-2; 7 bases align to TRBD1. The sequencing sample was made of lung tumor tissue. The TCR comes from a man aged 40-49 years with non-small cell lung cancer. The CDR3 reads CASSRGQEGYTF. The CDR3 bases are TGTGCCAGCAGCCGCGGACAGGAGGGCTACACCTTC.